The present TCR beta chain was sequenced within a study of chemoradiotherapy in HPV16-positive cancers (dated 2022 in TCRdb). Notes on the research overall: Functional T-cell assays on cells from two HPV16-positive patients defined candidate HPV-specific T-cell clones and common TCR motifs. The study asked whether T-cell immunity against the HPV oncoproteins E6 and E7 changes during chemoradiotherapy and whether it affects survival. The candidate HPV-specific TCRs and motifs were subsequently tracked in TCR repertoires obtained from 90 or so patients with HPV-related cancers. Findings and caveats that apply to the study as a whole: Expansion of candidate HPV-specific clones and E7-related TCR motifs was observed in the tumor microenvironment during treatment, whereas no such expansion was observed for non-HPV-specific T cells. In HPV16-positive patients, expansion of HPV-responsive T cells during chemoradiotherapy was found to be associated with improved recurrence-free survival. The functional definition of HPV-specific T cells came from only a couple of HPV16-positive patients, and the survival association was reported for HPV16-positive patients.

The library was produced with the immunoSEQ multiplex PCR assay. Imported from immuneACCESS, the table was reduced by TCRdb to in-frame sequences with V and J called. These copies leave out some clones; in studies compared against another copy, an unresolved V gene accounts for under half, and the cause of the remainder is not known. This sample holds about 10,000 clones; 86% were observed only once. The ten most abundant clones make up more than 2% of the sample. V is reduced by 3 bases and J by 0 bases, leaving a spacing of 14 bases between them. Its CDR3 holds 16 amino acids, cysteine through phenylalanine. The retained sequence is limited to the CDR3, 48 bases, with the frame set at the first base. The germline V gene encodes CDR1 MNHEY and CDR2 SMNVEV (reference sequence). Comments on this clone: What antigen it recognizes has not been identified. No qualities accompany the bases; no much larger clone lies one base away.

Repertoires were sampled repeatedly over the course of chemoradiotherapy, so clonal expansion could be followed in the tumor microenvironment. The clonotype originates from a human donor with HPV-associated anogenital cancer. The sample consisted of blood, taken from a patient who underwent chemoradiotherapy. The V and J segments used are TRBV27 and TRBJ1-1; the D gene cannot be named for sure. The CDR3 region: CASSLKAGNLNTEAFF. The nucleotide sequence is TGTGCCAGCAGTTTGAAGGCGGGGAATCTGAACACTGAAGCTTTCTTT.